A single sample gave rise to the 21 T cell receptor beta chains below, sequenced in a study of type 1 and type 2 diabetes patients. The PCR template was genomic DNA. The TCR beta CDR3 region was amplified using 30 forward and 13 reverse primers. Via MiXCR, TCRdb re-called the multiplex PCR reads, giving one row per CDR3 protein. The table records about 270,000 distinct CDR3 sequences, around 47% of them present only once. Material for sequencing was peripheral blood mononuclear cells (PBMCs). The source of these receptors is a man aged 18 to 29 with type 2 diabetes.

This sequence joins TRBV20-1 and TRBJ1-2; D may be TRBD1 (6 bases). The CDR3 consists of 13 residues. Germline V gives CDR1 DFQATT, CDR2 SNEGSKA (reference sequence). Trimming removed 6 bases at V and 0 bases at J, with 11 bases between. The CDR3 DNA reads TGCAGTGCAGCAGGGGCGGCTAACTATGGCTACACCTTC. The encoded protein is CSAAGAANYGYTF.

J is TRBJ1-2 and V is TRBV7-8, with TRBD1 matching over 9 bases. Looked up from germline, CDR1 is SGHVS and CDR2 is FQNEAQ. The CDR3 is made up of 14 amino acids. V lost 5 bases, J lost 6 bases, and 7 bases stayed unmatched. This chain's CDR3 is CASSPKQGADGYTF. CDR3 DNA sequence: TGTGCCAGCAGCCCCAAACAGGGGGCGGATGGCTACACCTTC.

Only a few counts were recorded for this clonotype. The V call is TRBV7-9, the J call TRBJ1-1; 7 bases fit TRBD1. CDR1 is SEHNR, CDR2 FQNEAQ, per germline (reference sequence). The CDR3 is 12 amino acids. V was pared by 11 bases and J by 11 bases, with 14 bases of the junction left unmatched. The CDR3 DNA follows: TGTGCCGTCGATGGTTTACAGGGGAATGCTTTCTTT. The encoded protein is CAVDGLQGNAFF.

The chain couples TRBV20-1 to TRBJ2-7; D is possibly TRBD1 (5 bases). Germline CDR1 DFQATT, CDR2 SNEGSKA (reference sequence). V gave up 0 bases and J gave up 3 bases, with 15 bases separating them. This CDR3 spans 15 amino acids. In nucleotides, the CDR3 is TGCAGTGCTAGAGATCCCCACGACAGAGTCTACGAGCAGTACTTC. It codes for CSARDPHDRVYEQYF.

This clonotype was observed a few times. The V call is TRBV29-1, the J call TRBJ2-1; possible D gene TRBD1, 6 bases. The germline V and J ends were trimmed by 7 bases and 0 bases, with 16 bases remaining between them. The CDR3 extends over 15 amino acids. Germline V gives CDR1 SQVTM, CDR2 ANQGSEA. The CDR3 here is CSAISGQSSYNEQFF. The CDR3 bases are TGCAGCGCCATATCTGGACAGAGCTCCTACAATGAGCAGTTCTTC.

Regarding this clonotype: This CDR3 fails to terminate in the conserved phenylalanine or tryptophan, so it likely reflects a read error. The V call is TRBV30, the J call TRBJ1-1; possibly TRBD1 for D (5 bases). The CDR3 is 11 residues long. Germline CDR1 reads GTSNPN; CDR2 reads SVGIG (reference sequence). V was trimmed by 3 bases and J by 8 bases, leaving 10 bases between them. The CDR3 coding sequence is TGTGCCTGGAGCGAACAGGTCGAAGCTTTCCTT. As protein: CAWSEQVEAFL.

V gene TRBV4-1 combines with J gene TRBJ2-3; D is uncertain. V shed 1 base and J shed 2 bases, with 13 bases lying between them. Germline loops: CDR1 MGHRA, CDR2 YSYEKL. CDR3 length: 16 amino acids. Written as DNA, the CDR3 is TGCGCCAGCAGCCAAGGCTTCGGCCCCGACACAGATACGCAGTATTTT. It codes for CASSQGFGPDTDTQYF.

This sequence joins TRBV2 and TRBJ2-3; D gene uncertain. The CDR3 is made up of 12 amino acids. Trimming pared 2 bases from V and 9 bases from J, leaving 9 bases between. Per the germline V gene, CDR1 is SNHLY and CDR2 is FYNNEI. For the CDR3, the DNA is TGTGCCAGCAGTGAATCCCCCGACACGCAGTATTTT. Amino acid sequence: CASSESPDTQYF.

This clonotype was observed many times. This sequence joins TRBV19 and TRBJ1-2; D uncertain. Between the trimmed V and J ends, which lost 7 bases and 8 bases, there was a span of 14 bases. CDR1 and CDR2 from the germline V gene are LNHDA and SQIVND (reference sequence). This CDR3 region has 12 residues. The CDR3 DNA reads TGTGCCAGTACCTTCTCCTCCGAGGGCTACACCTTC. This encodes CASTFSSEGYTF.

CDR3 in DNA: TGTGCCAGCAGGGACATGGGGAACACTGAAGCTTTCTTT. This sequence encodes CASRDMGNTEAFF. The chain has TRBV2 and TRBJ1-1; D is perhaps TRBD1 (5 bases). V lost 6 bases and J 1 base, leaving 9 bases between the germline ends. The CDR3 totals 13 residues. Germline-derived CDR1 and CDR2 are SNHLY and FYNNEI.

The chain couples TRBV9 to TRBJ2-1; D is unclear. Germline V gene lookup returns CDR1 SGDLS and CDR2 YYNGEE. Trimming left V 3 bases short and J 6 bases short, with 7 bases between. This CDR3 is 12 amino acids long. CDR3 in amino acids: CASSDQPNEQFF. CDR3 coding DNA: TGTGCCAGCAGCGACCAGCCCAATGAGCAGTTCTTC. Variable domain in full (rest from reference TRBV9 and TRBJ2-1): DSGVTQTPKHLITATGQRVTLRCSPRSGDLSVYWYQQSLDQGLQFLIQYYNGEERAKGNILERFSAQQFPDLHSELNLSSLELGDSALYFCASSDQPNEQFFGPGTRLTVL.

The chain employs TRBV5-1 and TRBJ2-1; 7 nucleotides align to TRBD2. Germline CDR1 is SGHRS and CDR2 is YFSETQ. CDR3 length: 15 residues. With 1 base clipped from V and 7 bases from J, the junction kept 8 bases outside the gene matches. CDR3 loop: CASSLLGSGLNEQFF. In nucleotides, the CDR3 is TGCGCCAGCAGCTTGTTAGGTAGCGGGTTAAATGAGCAGTTCTTC.

The chain couples TRBV7-2 to TRBJ2-2; 7 bases line up with TRBD1. Unmatched junction bases numbered 8, after V lost 3 bases and J lost 7 bases. The CDR3 has 15 residues. CDR1 and CDR2 (germline): SGHTA, FQGNSA. The DNA for the CDR3 is TGTGCCAGCAGCTTGGCGTTAGGGGGCGACGGGGAGCTGTTTTTT. It translates to CASSLALGGDGELFF.

As DNA, the CDR3 is TGTGCCAGCTCACCGAGTGAACTTGCCGGAGAGACCCAGTACTTC. Translating gives CASSPSELAGETQYF. V and J are TRBV18 and TRBJ2-5; D is unresolved. The CDR3 extends over 15 amino acids. V lost 3 bases and J 4 bases, leaving 15 bases between the germline ends. Looked up from germline, CDR1 is KGHSH and CDR2 is LQKENI.

CDR3 nucleotides: TGCAGCGCCTGTGGGGCTCAACGACGACTGTGCTACGAGCAGTACTTC. It encodes CSACGAQRRLCYEQYF. The chain carries TRBV29-1 and TRBJ2-7, with a tentative D call TRBD1 (5 bases). V gave up 7 bases and J gave up 3 bases, with 25 bases separating them. Looked up from germline, CDR1 is SQVTM and CDR2 is ANQGSEA. CDR3 length equals 16 residues.

The chain has TRBV15 and TRBJ2-5, with D uncertain. The CDR3 is made up of 20 amino acids. Deletions cut 0 bases from V and 5 bases from J, with 28 bases between. From germline, CDR1 is LNHNV and CDR2 YYDKDF (reference sequence). The CDR3 loop is CATSRDRRWENNNPRETQYF. The CDR3 nucleotides read TGTGCCACCAGCAGAGATCGTCGGTGGGAAAATAACAATCCCCGGGAGACCCAGTACTTC.

This clonotype appeared a few times. The chain has TRBV2 and TRBJ1-2; D is perhaps TRBD1 (5 bases). The CDR3 sequence is 13 residues long. Trimming shortened V by 7 bases and J by 4 bases, and 13 bases separated the two germline ends. From germline, CDR1 is SNHLY and CDR2 FYNNEI. The chain's CDR3 is CASTAGGPYGYTF. In DNA, the CDR3 is TGTGCCAGCACCGCCGGGGGTCCCTATGGCTACACCTTC.

This sequence joins TRBV4-2 and TRBJ1-2, with TRBD1 matching 9 bases. Germline values: CDR1 LGHNA, CDR2 YNFKEQ. This CDR3 is 15 amino acids long. V shed 0 bases and J 2 bases; nucleotides not matched to a gene: 1. This CDR3 is CASSQEQGANYGYTF. The CDR3 region has the DNA TGTGCCAGCAGCCAAGAACAGGGGGCGAACTATGGCTACACCTTC.

The rearrangement uses TRBV11-3 and TRBJ2-1; D is perhaps TRBD2 (6 bases). The CDR3 has 20 residues. Germline CDR1 and CDR2: SGHNT and YENEEA. V lost 7 bases and J 0 bases, leaving 28 bases between the germline ends. The CDR3 loop reads CASTSFAGPNLSNSYNEQFF. In DNA, the CDR3 is TGTGCCAGCACGAGTTTTGCGGGGCCCAACCTTTCGAACTCCTACAATGAGCAGTTCTTC.

V gene TRBV7-2 combines with J gene TRBJ2-1; D possibly matches TRBD1 or TRBD2 (7 bases each). The germline CDR1 and CDR2 sequences are SGHTA and FQGNSA. The CDR3 loop spans 20 amino acids. V lost 5 bases and J 6 bases, leaving 32 bases between the germline ends. The CDR3 DNA reads TGTGCCAGCAGCCAAGAGCTAGCGGTCGGTGGACAGGAGAACAGCAATGAGCAGTTCTTC. Residues: CASSQELAVGGQENSNEQFF.

This clonotype has only one observation. V is TRBV5-1 and J is TRBJ2-7; 8 bases map to TRBD1. This CDR3 has 14 residues. Germline V gives CDR1 SGHRS, CDR2 YFSETQ. After removal of 5 bases from V and 0 bases from J, the junction contained 4 bases not matched to a gene. The CDR3 sequence is CASSRQGISYEQYF. The DNA for the CDR3 is TGCGCCAGCAGTAGACAGGGGATCTCCTACGAGCAGTACTTC.